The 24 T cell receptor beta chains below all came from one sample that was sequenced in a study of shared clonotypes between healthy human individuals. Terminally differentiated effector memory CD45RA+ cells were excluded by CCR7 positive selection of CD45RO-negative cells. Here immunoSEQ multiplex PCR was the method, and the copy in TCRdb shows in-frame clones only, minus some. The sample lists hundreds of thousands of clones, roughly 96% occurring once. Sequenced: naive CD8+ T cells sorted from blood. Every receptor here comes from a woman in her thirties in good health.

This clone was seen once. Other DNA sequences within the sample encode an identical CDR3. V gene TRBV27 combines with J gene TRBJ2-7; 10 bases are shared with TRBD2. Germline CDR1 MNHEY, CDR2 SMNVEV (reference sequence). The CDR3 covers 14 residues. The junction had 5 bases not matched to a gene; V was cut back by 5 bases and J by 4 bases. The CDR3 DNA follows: TGTGCCAGCAGTCCTGGGACTAGCGTGTACGAGCAGTACTTC. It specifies CASSPGTSVYEQYF.

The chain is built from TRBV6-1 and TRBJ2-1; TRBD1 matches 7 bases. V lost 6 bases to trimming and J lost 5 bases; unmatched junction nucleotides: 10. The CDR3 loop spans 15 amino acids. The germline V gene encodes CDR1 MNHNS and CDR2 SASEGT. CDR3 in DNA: TGTGCCAGCAGACCCTCCAGGGGGACCCACAATGAGCAGTTCTTC. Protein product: CASRPSRGTHNEQFF.

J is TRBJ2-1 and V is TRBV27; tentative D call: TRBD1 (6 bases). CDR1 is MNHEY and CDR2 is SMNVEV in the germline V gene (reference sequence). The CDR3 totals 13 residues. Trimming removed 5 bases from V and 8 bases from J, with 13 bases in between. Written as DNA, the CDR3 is TGTGCCAGCAGTCTGGCAGGGGCCGATGAGCAGTTCTTC. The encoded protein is CASSLAGADEQFF.

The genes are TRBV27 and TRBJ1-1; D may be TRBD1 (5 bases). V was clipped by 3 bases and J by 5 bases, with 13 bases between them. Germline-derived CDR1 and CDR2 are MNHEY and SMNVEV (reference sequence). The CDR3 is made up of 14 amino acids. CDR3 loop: CASSLVGVSTEAFF. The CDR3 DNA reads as TGTGCCAGCAGTTTGGTAGGGGTTAGTACTGAAGCTTTCTTT.

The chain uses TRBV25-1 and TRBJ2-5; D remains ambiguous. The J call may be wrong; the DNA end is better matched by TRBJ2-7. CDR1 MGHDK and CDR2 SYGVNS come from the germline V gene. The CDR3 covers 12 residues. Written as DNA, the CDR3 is TGTGCCAGCAGTGGGGATTCCTACGAGCAGTACTTC. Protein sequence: CASSGDSYEQYF.

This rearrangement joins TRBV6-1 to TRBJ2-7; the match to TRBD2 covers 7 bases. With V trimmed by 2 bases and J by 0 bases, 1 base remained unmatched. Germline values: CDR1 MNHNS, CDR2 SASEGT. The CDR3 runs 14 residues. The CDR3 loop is CASSEWDYSYEQYF. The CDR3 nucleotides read TGTGCCAGCAGTGAATGGGACTACTCCTACGAGCAGTACTTC.

The DNA for the CDR3 is TGTGCCACCAGTAGCGGGACTGCAAACTATGGCTACACCTTC. This encodes CATSSGTANYGYTF. The V and J genes are TRBV15 and TRBJ1-2, with D tentatively TRBD1 (5 bases). Trimming left V 6 bases short and J 2 bases short, with 13 bases between. Germline V gene data show CDR1 as LNHNV and CDR2 as YYDKDF (reference sequence). The CDR3 length is 14 residues.

In nucleotides, the CDR3 is TGTGCCTGGAGTGTACCCAGACAGGGGGCCTACGAGCAGTACTTC. Amino acid sequence: CAWSVPRQGAYEQYF. The V call is TRBV30, the J call TRBJ2-7, with 9 bases that match TRBD1. Looked up from germline, CDR1 is GTSNPN and CDR2 is SVGIG (reference sequence). The V segment lost 0 bases and the J segment 2 bases; nucleotides outside the gene matches: 5. CDR3 length: 15 amino acids.

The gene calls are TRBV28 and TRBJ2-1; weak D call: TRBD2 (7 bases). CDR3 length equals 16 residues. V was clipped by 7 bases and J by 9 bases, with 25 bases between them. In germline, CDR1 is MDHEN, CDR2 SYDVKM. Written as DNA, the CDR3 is TGTGCCAGCACCCTAGGTTCCGGGAGGACCAGGGGTGAGCAGTTCTTC. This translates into CASTLGSGRTRGEQFF.

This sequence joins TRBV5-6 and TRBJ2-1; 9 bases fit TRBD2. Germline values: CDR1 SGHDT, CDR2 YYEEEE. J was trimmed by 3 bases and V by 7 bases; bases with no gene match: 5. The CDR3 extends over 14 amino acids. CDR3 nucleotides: TGTGCCAGCGCAGCGGGAGGAATCTACAATGAGCAGTTCTTC. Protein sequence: CASAAGGIYNEQFF.

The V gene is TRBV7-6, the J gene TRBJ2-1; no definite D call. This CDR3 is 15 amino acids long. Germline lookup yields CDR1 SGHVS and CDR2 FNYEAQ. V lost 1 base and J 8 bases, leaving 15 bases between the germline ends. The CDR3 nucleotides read TGTGCCAGCAGCTTAGGGGTGGTAGGTTTAGATGAGCAGTTCTTC. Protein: CASSLGVVGLDEQFF.

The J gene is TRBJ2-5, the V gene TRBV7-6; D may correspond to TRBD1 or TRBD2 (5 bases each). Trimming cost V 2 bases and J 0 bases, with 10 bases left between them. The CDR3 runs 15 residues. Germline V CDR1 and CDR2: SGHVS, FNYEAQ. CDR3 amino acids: CASSLLGTYQETQYF. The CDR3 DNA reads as TGTGCCAGCAGCTTACTTGGGACGTACCAAGAGACCCAGTACTTC.

The CDR3 DNA sequence: TGTGCCAGTAGTTGGGGGGGCCAACAGCCCCAGCATTTT. Its protein is CASSWGGQQPQHF. The chain is built from TRBV19 and TRBJ1-5; perhaps TRBD1 as D (6 bases). V was trimmed by 5 bases and J by 7 bases, leaving 12 bases between them. The length of the CDR3 is 13 residues. CDR1 is LNHDA, CDR2 SQIVND, per germline (reference sequence).

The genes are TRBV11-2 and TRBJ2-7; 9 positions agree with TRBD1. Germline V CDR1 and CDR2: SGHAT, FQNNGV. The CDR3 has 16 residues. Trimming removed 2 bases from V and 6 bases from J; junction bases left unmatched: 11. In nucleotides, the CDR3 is TGTGCCAGCAGCTTATCCTACGGGACAGGGAGGGTCGAGCAGTACTTC. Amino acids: CASSLSYGTGRVEQYF.

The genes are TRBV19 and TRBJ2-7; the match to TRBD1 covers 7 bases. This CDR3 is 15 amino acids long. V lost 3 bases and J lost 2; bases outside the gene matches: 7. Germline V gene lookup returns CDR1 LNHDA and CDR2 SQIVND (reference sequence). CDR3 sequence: CASSISRDRAYEQYF. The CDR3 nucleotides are TGTGCCAGTAGTATTTCCCGAGACAGGGCCTACGAGCAGTACTTC.

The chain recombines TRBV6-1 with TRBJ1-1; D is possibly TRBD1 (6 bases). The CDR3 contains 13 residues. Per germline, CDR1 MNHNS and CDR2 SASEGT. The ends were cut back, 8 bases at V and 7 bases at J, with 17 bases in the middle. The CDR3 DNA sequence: TGTGCCAGCGTGGGGCAGGGGACTAGTGAAGCTTTCTTT. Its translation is CASVGQGTSEAFF.

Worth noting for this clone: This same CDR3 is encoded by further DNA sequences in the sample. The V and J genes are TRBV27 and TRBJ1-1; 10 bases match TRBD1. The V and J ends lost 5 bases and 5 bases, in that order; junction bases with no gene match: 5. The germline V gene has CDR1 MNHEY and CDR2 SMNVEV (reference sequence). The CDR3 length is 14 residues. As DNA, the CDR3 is TGTGCCAGCAGTCCGAGGACAGGGGGGACTGAAGCTTTCTTT. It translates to CASSPRTGGTEAFF.

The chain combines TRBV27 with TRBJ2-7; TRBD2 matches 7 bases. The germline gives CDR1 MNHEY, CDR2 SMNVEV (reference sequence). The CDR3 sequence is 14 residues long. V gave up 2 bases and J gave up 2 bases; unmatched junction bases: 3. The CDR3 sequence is CASSLGGVAYEQYF. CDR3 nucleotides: TGTGCCAGCAGTTTAGGGGGGGTTGCCTACGAGCAGTACTTC.

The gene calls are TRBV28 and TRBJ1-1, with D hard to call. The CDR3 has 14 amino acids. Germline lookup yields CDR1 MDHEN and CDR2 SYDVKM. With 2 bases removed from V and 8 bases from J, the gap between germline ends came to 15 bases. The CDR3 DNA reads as TGTGCCAGCAGTTTAGAGTCGGGTTCAAGGGAAGCTTTCTTT. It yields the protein CASSLESGSREAFF.

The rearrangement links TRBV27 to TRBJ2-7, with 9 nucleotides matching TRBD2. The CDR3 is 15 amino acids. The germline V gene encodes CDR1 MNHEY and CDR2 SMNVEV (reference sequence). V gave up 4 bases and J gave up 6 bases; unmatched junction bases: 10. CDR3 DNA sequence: TGTGCCAGCAGTTCTTTGGGACTAGCTGGGTCCGAGCAGTACTTC. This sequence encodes CASSSLGLAGSEQYF.

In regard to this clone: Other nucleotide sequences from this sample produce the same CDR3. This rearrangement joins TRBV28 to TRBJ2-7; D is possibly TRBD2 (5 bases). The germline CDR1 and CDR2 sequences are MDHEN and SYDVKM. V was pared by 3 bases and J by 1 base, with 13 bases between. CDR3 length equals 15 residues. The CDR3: CASSFGSGGSYEQYF. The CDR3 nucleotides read TGTGCCAGCAGTTTTGGGAGCGGTGGGTCCTACGAGCAGTACTTC.

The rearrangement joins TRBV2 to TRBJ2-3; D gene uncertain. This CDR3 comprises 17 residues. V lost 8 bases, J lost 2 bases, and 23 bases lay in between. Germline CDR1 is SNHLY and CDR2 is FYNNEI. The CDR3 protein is CASFRPIADWYTDTQYF. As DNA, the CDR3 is TGTGCCAGCTTCCGACCTATAGCAGACTGGTACACAGATACGCAGTATTTT.

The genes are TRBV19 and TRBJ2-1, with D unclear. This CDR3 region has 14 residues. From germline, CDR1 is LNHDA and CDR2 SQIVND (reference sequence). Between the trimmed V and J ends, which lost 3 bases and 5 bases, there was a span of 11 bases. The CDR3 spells CASSIRDSHNEQFF. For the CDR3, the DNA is TGTGCCAGTAGTATTCGCGATAGCCACAATGAGCAGTTCTTC.

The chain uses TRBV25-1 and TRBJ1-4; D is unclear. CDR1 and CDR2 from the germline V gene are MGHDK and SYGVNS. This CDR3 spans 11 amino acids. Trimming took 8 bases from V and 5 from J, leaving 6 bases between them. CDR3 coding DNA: TGTGCCAGCGGAACGAATGAAAAACTGTTTTTT. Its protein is CASGTNEKLFF.